These T cell receptor beta chains were read from a single sample in a study of molecular identifiers for immune sequencing clone quantification. TCRdb re-called the PCR reads through MiXCR, storing one row per CDR3 protein. The sample shows roughly 300,000 distinct CDR3 sequences, roughly a quarter of them seen only once. The sample consisted of naive CD8+ T cells from blood, with Jurkat cell RNA spiked in. These receptors originate from a human donor in good health. Some libraries in this study had Jurkat cell RNA spiked in. The CDR3 runs from the conserved cysteine through the conserved F or W. A D gene is named only where the DNA matches it firmly. Size is omitted from some rows. Given values are once, few, many or a class for expanded clones.

size	V	J	D	DNA	CDR3
few	TRBV30	TRBJ1-2	-	TGTGCCTGGAGTAACGGACAAGGGGGGAACTATGGCTACACCTTC	CAWSNGQGGNYGYTF
many	TRBV2	TRBJ2-3	TRBD1	TGTGCCAGCAGCCCCAGACCCACGTCGACAGGGGTGGACACAGATACGCAGTATTTT	CASSPRPTSTGVDTDTQYF
-	TRBV12-3/TRBV12-4	TRBJ2-5	TRBD2	TGTGCCAGCATGCCGGAGCGGGGGCGAGAGACCCAGTACTTC	CASMPERGRETQYF
many	TRBV20-1	TRBJ2-7	TRBD2	TGCAGTGCTAGAGATATCGGGACTAGCGGGAGTCGGTTGGACGAGCAGTACTTC	CSARDIGTSGSRLDEQYF
many	TRBV25-1	TRBJ2-7	TRBD2	TGTGCCAGCAGTGAGACTAGCGGGAGGAGTCCCTCCTACGAGCAGTACTTC	CASSETSGRSPSYEQYF
few	TRBV20-1	TRBJ2-1	TRBD2	TGCAGTGCTAGTTTGCTAGCGGGAGGGGACAATGAGCAGTTCTTC	CSASLLAGGDNEQFF
few	TRBV6-5	TRBJ2-3	TRBD1	TGTGCCAGTAAGACAGGGGACTTTAGCACAGATACGCAGTATTTT	CASKTGDFSTDTQYF
-	TRBV12-3/TRBV12-4	TRBJ2-5	-	TGTGCCAGCAGTTTTCATAAGCAGCTCCAAGAGACCCAGTACTTC	CASSFHKQLQETQYF
-	TRBV14	TRBJ1-3	-	TGTGCCAGCAGCCAAGAGACCCGGACGGGAAACACCATATATTTT	CASSQETRTGNTIYF
-	TRBV5-4	TRBJ2-4	TRBD1	TGTGCCAGCAGCTTGGGGGGTCCGACAGGGGATATTGGCAAAAACATTCAGTACTTC	CASSLGGPTGDIGKNIQYF
few	TRBV4-3	TRBJ2-1	-	TGCGCCAGCAGCCAAGAAGGGACGCCATACAATGAGCAGTTCTTC	CASSQEGTPYNEQFF
-	TRBV3-1	TRBJ1-3	-	TGTGCCAGCAGCCTCGACAGGTACTCTGGAAACACCATATATTTT	CASSLDRYSGNTIYF
few	TRBV4-1	TRBJ2-3	-	TGCGCCAGCAGCCAAGAATCAGCATTCGGCACAGATACGCAGTATTTT	CASSQESAFGTDTQYF
many	TRBV6-5	TRBJ2-3	TRBD1	TGTGCCAGCAGTTACTCGAGTACGGGGACAGGAGACACAGATACGCAGTATTTT	CASSYSSTGTGDTDTQYF
-	TRBV7-2	TRBJ2-7	-	TGTGCCAGCAGCTTCTTTCACGGCCACGAGCAGTACTTC	CASSFFHGHEQYF
-	TRBV7-9	TRBJ2-3	-	TGTGCCAGCAGGAGGGACAATATAGCGCAGTATTTT	CASRRDNIAQYF
few	TRBV20-1	TRBJ2-7	TRBD2	TGCAGTGCCGCGTTAGGCGGGAGATACGAGCAGTACTTC	CSAALGGRYEQYF
many	TRBV6-2/TRBV6-3	TRBJ2-3	TRBD2	TGTGCCAGCAGTTACGGACTAGCGGTGGGCACAGATACGCAGTATTTT	CASSYGLAVGTDTQYF
many	TRBV14	TRBJ2-7	-	TGTGCCAGCAGCCAGAGGGCTAGTTCTTACGAGCAGTACTTC	CASSQRASSYEQYF
many	TRBV2	TRBJ1-1	-	TGTGCCAGCAGCCACCCGGTAAACAGGGAAGCTTTCTTT	CASSHPVNREAFF
many	TRBV7-9	TRBJ2-7	-	TGTGCCAGCAGCCCCCCGACGGGACACCAGTACGAGCAGTACTTC	CASSPPTGHQYEQYF
many	TRBV23-1	TRBJ2-7	TRBD1	TGCGCCAGCAGCCCAGGGACAGGGCACGAGCAGTACTTC	CASSPGTGHEQYF
-	TRBV25-1	TRBJ1-1	-	TGTGCCCGCAGTGCCCCGGGGGGACCTGACGCTTTCTTT	CARSAPGGPDAFF
-	TRBV9	TRBJ2-3	TRBD1	TGTGCCAGCAGCGTAGACAAGGGACAGGGATACGATACGCAGTATTTT	CASSVDKGQGYDTQYF
many	TRBV6-6	TRBJ2-4	-	TGTGCCAGCAGTTACGGGAACATTCAGTACTTC	CASSYGNIQYF
-	TRBV29-1	TRBJ1-2	-	TGCAGCGCTCTTCAGCATGACTATGGCTACACCTTC	CSALQHDYGYTF
many	TRBV13	TRBJ1-1	-	TGTGCCAGCAGCTCGACAGAAATGAACACTGAAGCTTTCTTT	CASSSTEMNTEAFF
many	TRBV24-1	TRBJ2-3	-	TGTGCCACCAGTGACTATGACTGGGGAGGTACAGATACGCAGTATTTT	CATSDYDWGGTDTQYF
many	TRBV29-1	TRBJ2-5	-	TGCAGCGTTGACCCTGGGGGCAGGGAGGAGACCCAGTACTTC	CSVDPGGREETQYF
many	TRBV5-4	TRBJ2-7	TRBD2	TGTGCCAGCAGCTTGGTACTAGCGGGGGACGAGCAGTACTTC	CASSLVLAGDEQYF
many	TRBV9	TRBJ2-7	-	TGTGCCAGCAGCCTGTACAGGAGCTCCTACGAGCAGTACTTC	CASSLYRSSYEQYF
-	TRBV19	TRBJ2-3	-	TGTGCCAGTAGTATAGCCGGAGCTTGGGATACGCAGTATTTT	CASSIAGAWDTQYF
many	TRBV6-5	TRBJ1-5	-	TGTGCCAGTAGGGGACGGAATAGCAATCAGCCCCAGCATTTT	CASRGRNSNQPQHF
few	TRBV4-3	TRBJ1-2	-	TGCGCCAGCAGCCAAGATAAGGCTCTCCCCTATGGCTACACCTTC	CASSQDKALPYGYTF
many	TRBV7-2	TRBJ2-1	-	TGTGCCAGCAGCTTACAGTACAATGAGCAGTTCTTC	CASSLQYNEQFF
many	TRBV7-9	TRBJ2-6	-	TGTGCCAGCAGCTCCGGCTTCAATGTTAACTCTGGGGCCAACGTCCTGACTTTC	CASSSGFNVNSGANVLTF
few	TRBV6-5	TRBJ2-3	TRBD2	TGTGCCAGCAGTTTCTCGACTAGCGGGGGGATGACAGATACGCAGTATTTT	CASSFSTSGGMTDTQYF
once	TRBV4-2	TRBJ1-1	-	TGTGCCAGCAGCCAAGATGCTGAGGGGGTCACTGAAGCTTTCTTT	CASSQDAEGVTEAFF
-	TRBV7-6	TRBJ1-3	-	TGTGCCAGCAGCACCTACAGCGGCTCTGGAAACACTATATATTTT	CASSTYSGSGNTIYF
-	TRBV20-1	TRBJ2-7	TRBD2	TGCAGTGCCCCGCCCTATGCGGGAGGGCCCTACGAGCAGTACTTC	CSAPPYAGGPYEQYF
-	TRBV9	TRBJ2-3	-	TGTGCCAGCAGCGGCCCTCGGAGGGGCCCTTACTGTGTCACAGATACGCAGTATTTT	CASSGPRRGPYCVTDTQYF
few	TRBV30	TRBJ1-1	-	TGTGCCTGGCAACCGAACACTGAAGCTTTCTTT	CAWQPNTEAFF
-	TRBV7-9	TRBJ1-1	-	TGTGCCAGCATGGATGGCACTGAAGCTTTCTTT	CASMDGTEAFF
once	TRBV27	TRBJ1-1	-	TGTGCCAGCAGGGAGGGGCAGTTTAACACTGAAGCTTTCTTT	CASREGQFNTEAFF
many	TRBV12-3/TRBV12-4	TRBJ2-5	-	TGTGCCAGCAGTCCCGCAGTAGAGACCCAGTACTTC	CASSPAVETQYF